A single sample gave rise to the 9 T cell receptor beta chains below, sequenced in a study of control samples from healthy donors and cancer patients (dated by TCRdb to 2020 to 2021). The library was produced with the immunoSEQ multiplex PCR assay. TCRdb carries this immuneACCESS record with in-frame sequences only. Its versions omit some clonotypes, under half of them owing to an unresolved V gene in the studies checked, with the rest unexplained. The sample yields roughly 120,000 clones; over 75% were counted once. The top ten clones comprise around 1.1% of the sample. Sequenced sample: PBMCs. The receptors stem from a woman in her forties or fifties with colorectal cancer.

This sequence joins TRBV18 and TRBJ1-2; 8 positions agree with TRBD1. The junction had 8 bases not matched to a gene; V was cut back by 3 bases and J by 5 bases. The germline V gene has CDR1 KGHSH and CDR2 LQKENI. The CDR3 is 15 residues long. CDR3 in amino acids: CASSPRTGKGYGYTF. The CDR3 nucleotides are TGTGCCAGCTCACCCCGGACAGGGAAGGGTTATGGCTACACCTTC.

The chain combines TRBV30 with TRBJ1-1; a possible D gene is TRBD1 (5 bases). V was shortened by 3 bases and J by 7 bases, with 12 bases between the two germline ends. The CDR3 runs 12 residues. Germline V gene sequence: CDR1 GTSNPN, CDR2 SVGIG (reference sequence). CDR3 DNA: TGTGCCTGGAGGGGGGACGGTGATGAAGCTTTCTTT. Translation gives CAWRGDGDEAFF.

As DNA, the CDR3 is TGTGCCAGTAGTCCAAGGGACGGTGAAAAACTGTTTTTT. The encoded protein is CASSPRDGEKLFF. The chain links TRBV19 to TRBJ1-4, with D perhaps matching TRBD1 (5 bases). This CDR3 comprises 13 residues. V gave up 5 bases and J gave up 7 bases, with 11 bases separating them. Germline CDR1 LNHDA, CDR2 SQIVND (reference sequence).

The rearrangement uses TRBV6-1 and TRBJ2-7; no reliable D call. The V end lost 3 bases, the J end lost 9 bases, and 18 bases lay between the germline ends. Germline loops: CDR1 MNHNS, CDR2 SASEGT. CDR3 length: 14 residues. CDR3 DNA sequence: TGTGCCAGCAGTGATACGACCTCACTTGCTGTGCAGTACTTC. Translating gives CASSDTTSLAVQYF.

This clone was counted only a few times. The chain uses TRBV27 and TRBJ1-5; 8 positions agree with TRBD1. V trimming: 2 bases; J trimming: 2 bases; junction bases outside the gene matches: 2. Per the germline V gene, CDR1 is MNHEY and CDR2 is SMNVEV (reference sequence). The length of the CDR3 is 15 residues. The CDR3 loop reads CASSLPGGRNQPQHF. CDR3 sequence (DNA): TGTGCCAGCAGTTTACCAGGGGGCCGCAATCAGCCCCAGCATTTT.

J is TRBJ2-1 and V is TRBV29-1; 10 bases match TRBD2. The junction had 11 bases not matched to a gene; V was cut back by 2 bases and J by 7 bases. Germline V lookup: CDR1 SQVTM, CDR2 ANQGSEA. The CDR3 loop spans 16 amino acids. This CDR3 reads CSVEPNLAGVANEQFF. The CDR3 nucleotides read TGCAGCGTTGAACCAAATCTAGCGGGAGTAGCAAATGAGCAGTTCTTC.

V and J are TRBV7-8 and TRBJ1-4, with D possibly TRBD1 on 5 matching bases. Germline V gives CDR1 SGHVS, CDR2 FQNEAQ. Trimming took 5 bases from V and 0 from J, leaving 13 bases between them. This CDR3 comprises 16 residues. The CDR3 bases are TGTGCCAGCAGCCCCCAGGCGGGGCCAACTAATGAAAAACTGTTTTTT. Its translation: CASSPQAGPTNEKLFF.

The V call is TRBV18, the J call TRBJ1-6; D ambiguous. Germline CDR1 is KGHSH and CDR2 is LQKENI. The V and J ends lost 4 bases and 0 bases respectively, with 13 bases between them. CDR3 size: 17 residues. The CDR3 nucleotides read TGTGCCAGCTCACACCAACAGCCGAGCTCCTATAATTCACCCCTCCACTTT. Protein sequence: CASSHQQPSSYNSPLHF.

The V and J genes are TRBV9 and TRBJ1-3; the D is unclear. Per the germline V gene, CDR1 is SGDLS and CDR2 is YYNGEE. With 1 base removed from V and 2 bases from J, the gap between germline ends came to 4 bases. The CDR3 is 13 residues long. CDR3 DNA: TGTGCCAGCAGCGTAAGCCCTGGAAACACCATATATTTT. Translating it yields CASSVSPGNTIYF.